Described below is a single T cell receptor (beta chain) sequence and its context. Its antigen is not identified. Per the germline V gene, CDR1 is ENHRY and CDR2 is SYGVKD. The CDR3 is 15 amino acids. The V and J ends lost 7 bases and 3 bases respectively, with 13 bases between them. Clones were read by immunoSEQ multiplex PCR, and TCRdb kept only the in-frame ones, dropping some. Of tens of thousands of clones in the sample, around 80% were seen once. This sample is drawn from a study of vaccination effects on CD4 cells after COVID-19. Whole-study results and caveats: Long after vaccination, the clones induced by infection and by vaccine shrank markedly in size.

Sequencing was preceded by expansion of antigen-specific CD4+ T cells with viral peptide pools in the ViraFEST assay. Culturing for about ten days preceded CD4+ T cell isolation. A half-volume exchange with IL-2 medium occurred on days 3 and 7. The input for sequencing was CD4+ T cells from PBMCs cultured with HCoV-229E spike peptides, taken before COVID-19 vaccination. The clonotype comes from a human donor who received a COVID-19 vaccine. V and J are TRBV10-3 and TRBJ1-6, with a possible D match to TRBD1 (5 bases). CDR3 region: CAINQEGIYNSPLHF. The CDR3 DNA follows: TGTGCCATCAATCAGGAGGGGATCTATAATTCACCCCTCCACTTT.